Following are 28 T cell receptor beta chains from one sample sequenced in a study of technical replicates of blood from several donors. The assay was immunoSEQ multiplex PCR, and TCRdb's table has in-frame clones only and misses some. The data hold 55,000 to 75,000 clones, with roughly 92% observed a single time. Sequenced material: PBMCs. The receptors were gathered from a human donor in good health. Some clones in this sample may be carry-over from other donors' samples.

This clone has just one count. This sequence joins TRBV6-5 and TRBJ2-1; D call uncertain. The CDR3 is 14 residues long. The germline V gene encodes CDR1 MNHEY and CDR2 SVGAGI. Trimming stripped 2 bases from V and 8 bases from J, with 13 bases between. CDR3 residues: CASSYGQRRDEQFF. The CDR3 DNA follows: TGTGCCAGCAGTTACGGCCAGAGGCGCGATGAGCAGTTCTTC.

CDR3 sequence: CASSYPLAGGSYEQYF. In DNA form, the CDR3 reads TGTGCCAGCAGTTACCCACTAGCGGGGGGATCCTACGAGCAGTACTTC. The V gene is TRBV6-6, the J gene TRBJ2-7, with 12 bases aligning to TRBD2. CDR3 size: 16 residues. J gave up 1 base and V 2 bases, and 3 bases lay outside the gene matches. Germline lookup yields CDR1 MNHNY and CDR2 SVGAGI (reference sequence).

The chain is built from TRBV10-2 and TRBJ1-4, with 9 bases matching TRBD1. This CDR3 contains 15 residues. The V segment lost 6 bases and the J segment 8 bases; nucleotides outside the gene matches: 10. Germline-derived CDR1 and CDR2 are WSHSY and SAAADI. For the CDR3, the DNA is TGCGCCAGCAGACAGTCTACAGGGGGCTTGGAAAAACTGTTTTTT. Protein sequence: CASRQSTGGLEKLFF.

The chain couples TRBV7-3 to TRBJ2-1, with 13 bases aligning to TRBD2. The CDR3 consists of 15 residues. CDR1 SGHTA and CDR2 FQGTGA come from the germline V gene. V was clipped by 5 bases and J by 10 bases; unmatched bases: 8. Here the CDR3 reads CASSPKPGLAGEQFF. The CDR3 coding sequence is TGTGCCAGCAGCCCCAAACCGGGACTAGCGGGGGAGCAGTTCTTC.

The rearrangement links TRBV5-4 to TRBJ2-3; TRBD2 matches 12 bases. V gave up 4 bases and J gave up 3 bases; unmatched junction bases: 6. CDR3 length: 16 amino acids. CDR1 SGHNT and CDR2 YYREEE come from the germline V gene (reference sequence). CDR3 in amino acids: CASSPDTSGRTDTQYF. The CDR3 DNA is TGTGCCAGCAGCCCTGACACTAGCGGGAGGACAGATACGCAGTATTTT.

V gene TRBV7-2 combines with J gene TRBJ2-1; D is possibly TRBD1 (6 bases). Looked up from germline, CDR1 is SGHTA and CDR2 is FQGNSA. V shed 4 bases and J shed 1 base, with 8 bases lying between them. CDR3 length: 14 amino acids. CDR3 amino acids: CASSYRESYNEQFF. DNA for the CDR3: TGTGCCAGCAGCTACAGGGAGTCCTACAATGAGCAGTTCTTC.

This clone appeared a few times. This chain connects TRBV14 to TRBJ1-2; the D gene is possibly TRBD1 (6 bases). This CDR3 is 14 amino acids long. Trimming stripped 0 bases from V and 8 bases from J, with 13 bases between. Germline CDR1 is SGHDN and CDR2 is FVKESK. The chain's CDR3 is CASSQDRGGWGYTF. The CDR3 nucleotides are TGTGCCAGCAGCCAAGATCGCGGGGGCTGGGGCTACACCTTC.

This clone was counted only a few times. V usage is TRBV14 and J usage is TRBJ2-7; possibly TRBD1 for D (6 bases). The CDR3 consists of 17 residues. Per the germline V gene, CDR1 is SGHDN and CDR2 is FVKESK. The V end lost 1 base, the J end lost 0 bases, and 16 bases lay between the germline ends. The CDR3 sequence is CASSQGVLRGGSYEQYF. CDR3 sequence (DNA): TGTGCCAGCAGCCAAGGAGTCCTTAGAGGGGGCTCCTACGAGCAGTACTTC.

The CDR3 coding sequence is TGTGCCAGCAGCCCCGAGCGGGAGCTTTACGAGCAGTACTTC. It translates to CASSPERELYEQYF. This chain links TRBV7-8 with TRBJ2-7, with 8 bases fitting TRBD2. This CDR3 spans 14 amino acids. Unmatched junction bases numbered 7, after V lost 5 bases and J lost 4 bases. Germline V gene lookup returns CDR1 SGHVS and CDR2 FQNEAQ. Full variable domain (rest looked up from reference TRBV7-8 and TRBJ2-7): GAGVSQSPRYKVAKRGQDVALRCDPISGHVSLFWYQQALGQGPEFLTYFQNEAQLDKSGLPSDRFFAERPEGSVSTLKIQRTQQEDSAVYLCASSPERELYEQYFGPGTRLTVT.

V usage is TRBV7-3 and J usage is TRBJ2-7, with 9 bases lining up with TRBD2. This CDR3 spans 14 amino acids. Losses at the gene ends were 5 bases for V and 7 bases for J; bases not matched to a gene: 9. Germline values: CDR1 SGHTA, CDR2 FQGTGA. The CDR3 loop reads CASSPTAGGGEQYF. In DNA form, the CDR3 reads TGTGCCAGCAGCCCCACGGCGGGAGGGGGGGAGCAGTACTTC.

The chain combines TRBV7-8 with TRBJ2-1, with D uncertain. The V gene lost 5 bases and the J gene lost 6 bases, with 17 bases spanning the gap. CDR3 length equals 15 residues. CDR1 is SGHVS, CDR2 FQNEAQ, per germline. This CDR3 is CASSDTQDLFNEQFF. In DNA form, the CDR3 reads TGTGCCAGCAGCGACACACAAGACCTATTCAATGAGCAGTTCTTC.

V is TRBV27 and J is TRBJ1-5; D remains unclear. V lost 6 bases and J 1 base, leaving 10 bases between the germline ends. This CDR3 comprises 14 residues. The V gene's germline CDR1 is MNHEY and CDR2 SMNVEV (reference sequence). CDR3 sequence (DNA): TGTGCCAGCAGCCTCTCCCCCAGCAATCAGCCCCAGCATTTT. Translating gives CASSLSPSNQPQHF.

V gene TRBV2 combines with J gene TRBJ1-6; D is ambiguous. Germline loops: CDR1 SNHLY, CDR2 FYNNEI. CDR3 length: 12 amino acids. V lost 6 bases and J 10 bases, leaving 10 bases between the germline ends. CDR3 nucleotide sequence: TGTGCCAGCAGGTACGGAGGGTCACCCCTCCACTTT. Residues: CASRYGGSPLHF. The full variable domain, with the rest looked up from reference TRBV2 and TRBJ1-6, is EPEVTQTPSHQVTQMGQEVILRCVPISNHLYFYWYRQILGQKVEFLVSFYNNEISEKSEIFDDQFSVERPDGSNFTLKIRSTKLEDSAMYFCASRYGGSPLHFGNGTRLTVT.

This clone was found once. The J gene is TRBJ1-1, the V gene TRBV6-1; a weak D match, TRBD1 (6 bases). Per the germline V gene, CDR1 is MNHNS and CDR2 is SASEGT. The length of the CDR3 is 14 residues. V was trimmed by 5 bases and J by 4 bases, leaving 14 bases between them. This CDR3 reads CASSPQGAGTEAFF. The CDR3 nucleotides are TGTGCCAGCAGTCCACAGGGCGCGGGCACTGAAGCTTTCTTT.

The chain carries TRBV2 and TRBJ2-5, with 9 positions matching TRBD1. Germline lookup yields CDR1 SNHLY and CDR2 FYNNEI. The V gene end was trimmed by 6 bases and the J gene end by 5 bases; junction bases not matched to a gene: 7. The CDR3 is 14 residues long. The CDR3 DNA reads as TGTGCCAGCAGCCCACAGGGGGCAGGGGAGACCCAGTACTTC. This codes for CASSPQGAGETQYF.

CDR3 sequence (DNA): TGTGCCAGCAGCCCGGCAGCGGGGAAGGGGCATGGCTACACCTTC. Amino acid sequence: CASSPAAGKGHGYTF. The chain uses TRBV11-2 and TRBJ1-2, with D perhaps TRBD1 (5 bases). The ends were cut back, 5 bases at V and 6 bases at J, with 19 bases in the middle. Germline lookup yields CDR1 SGHAT and CDR2 FQNNGV. CDR3 length equals 15 residues. The full variable domain, rest sourced from reference TRBV11-2 and TRBJ1-2, is EAGVAQSPRYKIIEKRQSVAFWCNPISGHATLYWYQQILGQGPKLLIQFQNNGVVDDSQLPKDRFSAERLKGVDSTLKIQPAKLEDSAVYLCASSPAAGKGHGYTFGSGTRLTVV.

The genes are TRBV6-5 and TRBJ2-7, with a tentative D call TRBD1 (6 bases). The length of the CDR3 is 15 residues. V dropped 6 bases and J dropped 2 bases, with 17 bases sitting between them. The germline CDR1 and CDR2 sequences are MNHEY and SVGAGI. Here the CDR3 reads CASRRSGDTTYEQYF. For the CDR3, the DNA is TGTGCCAGCAGAAGATCAGGGGATACCACCTACGAGCAGTACTTC.

The chain is built from TRBV2 and TRBJ1-5; unclear D gene. Between the trimmed V and J ends, which lost 6 bases and 0 bases, there was a span of 6 bases. The CDR3 length is 13 residues. The germline V gene encodes CDR1 SNHLY and CDR2 FYNNEI. CDR3 nucleotides: TGTGCCAGCAGCCTAAGTAGCAATCAGCCCCAGCATTTT. Amino acid sequence: CASSLSSNQPQHF.

V usage is TRBV18 and J usage is TRBJ2-3; D gene ambiguous. CDR1 is KGHSH and CDR2 is LQKENI in the germline V gene. The V and J ends lost 3 bases and 0 bases respectively, with 13 bases between them. The CDR3 has 16 residues. The CDR3 loop reads CASSPNTRKSTDTQYF. CDR3 DNA sequence: TGTGCCAGCTCACCCAACACACGTAAGAGCACAGATACGCAGTATTTT.

This clone was seen just once. V gene TRBV7-8 combines with J gene TRBJ1-1; 9 bases are a match to TRBD1. V shed 4 bases and J 5 bases; nucleotides not matched to a gene: 5. There are 14 residues in the CDR3. CDR1 and CDR2 (germline): SGHVS, FQNEAQ. This chain's CDR3 is CASSYSTGGTEAFF. For the CDR3, the DNA is TGTGCCAGCAGCTACTCGACAGGGGGAACTGAAGCTTTCTTT.

The gene calls are TRBV19 and TRBJ2-7; 10 bases match TRBD2. Trimming cost V 4 bases and J 3 bases; bases outside gene matches: 6. The CDR3 covers 15 residues. Germline V gene data show CDR1 as LNHDA and CDR2 as SQIVND (reference sequence). Here the CDR3 reads CASSRGLAEGYEQYF. The DNA for the CDR3 is TGTGCCAGTAGTAGAGGACTAGCGGAGGGCTACGAGCAGTACTTC.

A few counts support this clone. This sequence joins TRBV29-1 and TRBJ1-1; possibly TRBD1 for D (5 bases). The CDR3 contains 10 residues. V lost 2 bases to trimming and J lost 10 bases, with 8 bases between them. The germline gives CDR1 SQVTM, CDR2 ANQGSEA. The CDR3 DNA sequence: TGCAGCGTTGAACAGGGTATAGCTTTCTTT. As protein: CSVEQGIAFF.

The chain uses TRBV7-9 and TRBJ1-6, with D possibly matching TRBD1 (6 bases). The CDR3 is made up of 14 amino acids. The V and J ends lost 7 bases and 10 bases respectively, with 17 bases between them. Per germline, CDR1 SEHNR and CDR2 FQNEAQ (reference sequence). CDR3 in amino acids: CASTGAGGESPLHF. The CDR3 DNA sequence: TGTGCCAGCACCGGGGCGGGGGGCGAGTCACCCCTCCACTTT.

This sequence joins TRBV30 and TRBJ2-7; 8 nucleotides line up with TRBD1. CDR1 and CDR2 from the germline V gene are GTSNPN and SVGIG (reference sequence). This CDR3 has 14 amino acids. With V trimmed by 5 bases and J by 0 bases, 6 bases remained unmatched. The CDR3 protein is CAWRTGFDSYEQYF. The CDR3 nucleotides read TGTGCCTGGCGGACAGGGTTTGACTCCTACGAGCAGTACTTC.

V gene TRBV7-9 combines with J gene TRBJ2-1; 8 nucleotides align to TRBD2. V shed 5 bases and J 10 bases; nucleotides not matched to a gene: 13. Germline V lookup: CDR1 SEHNR, CDR2 FQNEAQ (reference sequence). CDR3 length: 15 amino acids. DNA for the CDR3: TGTGCCAGCAGCCGTGCCGGTTCATCTAGCGGGGAGCAGTTCTTC. This translates into CASSRAGSSSGEQFF.

The rearrangement uses TRBV5-8 and TRBJ2-7, with TRBD1 matching over 7 bases. Germline CDR1 SGHTS, CDR2 YDEGEE. J was trimmed by 5 bases and V by 1 base; bases with no gene match: 3. CDR3 length equals 13 residues. The DNA for the CDR3 is TGTGCCAGCAGCTTGTTACAGGGGAACGAGCAGTACTTC. Translating gives CASSLLQGNEQYF. Full variable domain (rest looked up from reference TRBV5-8 and TRBJ2-7): EAGVTQSPTHLIKTRGQQATLRCSPISGHTSVYWYQQALGLGLQFLLWYDEGEERNRGNFPPRFSGRQFPNYSSELNVNALELEDSALYLCASSLLQGNEQYFGPGTRLTVT.

The J gene is TRBJ2-5, the V gene TRBV5-4; 8 bases fit TRBD2. CDR3 size: 16 residues. V was pared by 4 bases and J by 2 bases, with 10 bases of the junction left unmatched. Germline V CDR1 and CDR2: SGHNT, YYREEE (reference sequence). CDR3 region: CASSPQGGGKQETQYF. In nucleotides, the CDR3 is TGTGCCAGCAGCCCCCAGGGCGGGGGGAAGCAAGAGACCCAGTACTTC.

The gene calls are TRBV7-2 and TRBJ2-2; a possible D gene is TRBD2 (7 bases). Trimming pared 5 bases from V and 6 bases from J, leaving 10 bases between. Germline V lookup: CDR1 SGHTA, CDR2 FQGNSA. CDR3 length: 13 amino acids. The CDR3 DNA reads as TGTGCCAGCAGCGTAGGGGGGGCCGGGGAGCTGTTTTTT. Protein sequence: CASSVGGAGELFF.